This is a list of T cell receptor beta chains from one sample in a study of naive and memory T cell subsets. TCRdb reprocessed the UMI-ligation and nested PCR reads via MiXCR and lists one record per CDR3 protein. The sample yields 140,000 to 150,000 distinct CDR3 sequences, over 20% seen once. The sample comprised naive CD4+ T cells from blood. Every receptor here comes from a human donor in good health. Both conserved end residues are part of each CDR3. D genes are given only for firm matches. Rows give clone size only sometimes, using once, few, many, or a class for an expanded clone.

D gene	V gene	J gene	clone size	CDR3 DNA	CDR3 protein
NA	TRBV7-2	TRBJ1-6	once	TGTGCCAGCAGCCCCCACCCTAATTCACCCCTCCACTTT	CASSPHPNSPLHF
TRBD1	TRBV12-3/TRBV12-4	TRBJ2-5	NA	TGTGCCAGCAGTTCTCACAGGGGAGAGACCCAGTACTTC	CASSSHRGETQYF
TRBD2	TRBV20-1	TRBJ2-1	NA	TGCAGTGCCAGGGGGGGACTAGCGCAATACAATGAGCAGTTCTTC	CSARGGLAQYNEQFF
NA	TRBV6-1	TRBJ1-6	NA	TGTGCCAGCAGTGCCCGGGCCGCGGGGAATTCACCCCTCCACTTT	CASSARAAGNSPLHF
NA	TRBV10-3	TRBJ2-7	NA	TGTGCCATCAGTGCTGGGCAGGAGGGGTCCTACGAGCAGTACTTC	CAISAGQEGSYEQYF
NA	TRBV6-5	TRBJ2-2	few	TGTGCCAGCAGTCCACTCCCCGGGTCCCAAAGGGAGCTGTTTTTT	CASSPLPGSQRELFF
NA	TRBV28	TRBJ2-7	few	TGTGCCAGCAGCTTGACCCTCCGGCAGTACTTC	CASSLTLRQYF
NA	TRBV28	TRBJ2-7	once	TGTGCCAGCTGGGACTTGGCGCGCGAGCAGTACTTC	CASWDLAREQYF
NA	TRBV9	TRBJ2-3	NA	TGTGCCAGCAGCAGGGGGGACCCTAACACAGATACGCAGTATTTT	CASSRGDPNTDTQYF
NA	TRBV30	TRBJ1-5	NA	TGTGCCTGGAGCATGGGGAGACTTAGCAATCAGCCCCAGCATTTT	CAWSMGRLSNQPQHF
NA	TRBV29-1	TRBJ2-5	few	TGCAGCGTTGCACTAGCTCAAGAGACCCAGTACTTC	CSVALAQETQYF
NA	TRBV29-1	TRBJ1-4	NA	TGCAGCGTTATATTGCCAACTAATGAAAAACTGTTTTTT	CSVILPTNEKLFF
NA	TRBV29-1	TRBJ2-1	NA	TGCAGCGTTGTTTCCGGTTACAATGAGCAGTTCTTC	CSVVSGYNEQFF
TRBD1	TRBV28	TRBJ2-1	NA	TGTGCCAGCAGTTTGGGATACGGGACAGTTTTTTCGGTCTACTTC	CASSLGYGTVFSVYF
TRBD1	TRBV19	TRBJ2-7	NA	TGTGCCAGTAGTATAGATTGGGGACAGGGGGCCTCCGAGCAGTACTTC	CASSIDWGQGASEQYF
NA	TRBV29-1	TRBJ1-1	NA	TGCAGCGTTGAGGCACTTATGAACACTGAAGCTTTCTTT	CSVEALMNTEAFF
NA	TRBV30	TRBJ2-7	NA	TGTGCCTGGAGTCGCACACGATACGAGCAGTACTTC	CAWSRTRYEQYF
NA	TRBV4-1	TRBJ1-1	NA	TGCGCCAGCAGCCAGGGAGGGACGGTGAGCACTGAAGCTTTCTTT	CASSQGGTVSTEAFF
NA	TRBV27	TRBJ1-1	NA	TGTGCCAGCAGTTTTAAGGGCCGTAGGGGAAATACTGAAGCTTTCTTT	CASSFKGRRGNTEAFF
TRBD2	TRBV27	TRBJ2-3	NA	TGTGCCAGCAGTCCGCGACCCATCTCTCCTAGCGGGAGATATGGGAATACGCAGTATTTT	CASSPRPISPSGRYGNTQYF
TRBD2	TRBV28	TRBJ2-2	few	TGTGCCAGCAGTCGTACCGGGACTACGAACACCGGGGAGCTGTTTTTT	CASSRTGTTNTGELFF
NA	TRBV28	TRBJ2-3	few	TGTGCCAGCAGTATCCAGACGGATACGCAGTATTTT	CASSIQTDTQYF
NA	TRBV5-1	TRBJ1-2	few	TGCGCCAGCAGCTTGGGGCAGGGTGCTCCGTACTATGGCTACACCTTC	CASSLGQGAPYYGYTF
TRBD1	TRBV20-1	TRBJ1-2	NA	TGCACCCCTTCCCGGACAGGGGAGGCCGGCTACACCTTC	CTPSRTGEAGYTF
TRBD1	TRBV29-1	TRBJ2-3	few	TGCAGCGTTGAGACTGACAGGGGGCACACAGATACGCAGTATTTT	CSVETDRGHTDTQYF
NA	TRBV6-2/TRBV6-3	TRBJ2-1	NA	TGTGCCAGCAGTTACGCTAGACGATCCGGTAATGAGCAGTTCTTC	CASSYARRSGNEQFF
NA	TRBV25-1	TRBJ2-2	few	TGTGCCAGCACCCCCCTTTCGAACACCGGGGAGCTGTTTTTT	CASTPLSNTGELFF
TRBD1	TRBV29-1	TRBJ1-5	many	TGCAGCGTCCTAAGTGACAGGGCCGATCAGCCCCAGCATTTT	CSVLSDRADQPQHF
NA	TRBV20-1	TRBJ1-2	many	TGCAGTGCTAGGGTGGGCTATGGCTACACCTTC	CSARVGYGYTF
NA	TRBV6-5	TRBJ1-1	NA	TGTGCCAGCAGTTTCAACCGGGGAGGAAACACTGAAGCTTTCTTT	CASSFNRGGNTEAFF
NA	TRBV7-6	TRBJ2-5	NA	TGTGCCAGCAGCTTGGATACAACGGAGACCCAGTACTTC	CASSLDTTETQYF
NA	TRBV2	TRBJ2-3	NA	TGTGCCAGCAGTTCTTCTCTTAAGTATTTT	CASSSSLKYF
NA	TRBV20-1	TRBJ2-7	few	TGCAGTGCCCCCCTCGGCGGACTCCACAGGGACGAGCAGTACTTC	CSAPLGGLHRDEQYF
NA	TRBV29-1	TRBJ2-2	many	TGCAGCGTTGAAGGGAGGAAGAACACCGGGGAGCTGTTTTTT	CSVEGRKNTGELFF
TRBD2	TRBV7-2	TRBJ2-1	few	TGTGCCAGCAGCTCGCCGCGGTTAGCGGGAGGGCCCCATGAGCAGTTCTTC	CASSSPRLAGGPHEQFF
TRBD2	TRBV29-1	TRBJ2-3	many	TGCAGCGTTGTCGCGGGACTAGCGGGAGGTCTAGGAGTTTTGGATACGCAGTATTTT	CSVVAGLAGGLGVLDTQYF
NA	TRBV6-2/TRBV6-3	TRBJ2-3	NA	TGTGCCATCCTCCCCGCCAGCGGCGCAGATACGCAGTATTTT	CAILPASGADTQYF
NA	TRBV12-5	TRBJ2-3	few	TGTGCTAGTGGTTCTCTAGGACGGGGAGATACGCAGTATTTT	CASGSLGRGDTQYF
TRBD2	TRBV3-1	TRBJ2-1	NA	TGTGCCAGCAGCCACCCGGGACTAGCGGGAGGGCACAATGAGCAGTTCTTC	CASSHPGLAGGHNEQFF
TRBD2	TRBV5-1	TRBJ2-3	NA	TGCGCCAGCAGCTTGCAAATTAGCGGGAGGACTAGCACAGATACGCAGTATTTT	CASSLQISGRTSTDTQYF
NA	TRBV9	TRBJ1-2	few	TGTGCCAGCAGCGCCCGACCGGGCCTTGGTGGCTACACCTTC	CASSARPGLGGYTF
NA	TRBV28	TRBJ2-1	NA	TGTGCCAGCAATTCCCACCCCCAAGGGATGGAGCAGTTCTTC	CASNSHPQGMEQFF
TRBD2	TRBV9	TRBJ2-7	few	TGTGCCAGCACGAGGGGGACTAGCGACTACGAGCAGTACTTC	CASTRGTSDYEQYF
NA	TRBV29-1	TRBJ2-7	NA	TGCAGCGTCCAACCCAGGGACGGTGCCTACGAGCAGTACTTC	CSVQPRDGAYEQYF
TRBD2	TRBV2	TRBJ2-1	few	TGTGCCAGCTTAGGGGCCACTAGCGGGCCCTACAATGAGCAGTTCTTC	CASLGATSGPYNEQFF